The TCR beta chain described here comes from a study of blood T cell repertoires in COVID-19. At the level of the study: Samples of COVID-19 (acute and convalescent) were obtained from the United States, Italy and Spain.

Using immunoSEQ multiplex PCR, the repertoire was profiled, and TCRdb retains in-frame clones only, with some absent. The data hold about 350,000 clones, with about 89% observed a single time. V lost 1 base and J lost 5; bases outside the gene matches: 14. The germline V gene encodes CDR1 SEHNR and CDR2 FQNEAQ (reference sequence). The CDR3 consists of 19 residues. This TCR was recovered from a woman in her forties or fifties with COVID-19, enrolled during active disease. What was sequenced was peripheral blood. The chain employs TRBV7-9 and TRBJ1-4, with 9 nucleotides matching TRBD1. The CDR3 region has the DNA TGTGCCAGCAGCTTAGGGGTTTTGAAGCGGGACAGGGCCAATGAAAAACTGTTTTTT. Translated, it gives CASSLGVLKRDRANEKLFF. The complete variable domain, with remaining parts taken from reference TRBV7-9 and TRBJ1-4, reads DTGVSQNPRHKITKRGQNVTFRCDPISEHNRLYWYRQTLGQGPEFLTYFQNEAQLEKSRLLSDRFSAERPKGSFSTLEIQRTEQGDSAMYLCASSLGVLKRDRANEKLFFGSGTQLSVL.